The source of this TCR beta chain is a study of shared clonotypes between healthy human individuals. Profiling relied on immunoSEQ multiplex PCR, and the TCRdb table lists in-frame clones only, not all of them. The sample gives under 1,100,000 clones, around four fifths of which show up once; 1.4% is in the top ten. General observations from the study: Rarefaction curves obtained for sorted subsets showed sequencing incomplete despite large depth.

With respect to this clone: As yet, its antigen is unknown.

The CD4+ fraction was divided into a CD45RA+ naive subset and a CD45RA-negative memory subset. The CDR3 contains 13 residues. Germline V lookup: CDR1 MNHNS, CDR2 SASEGT. V was shortened by 3 bases and J by 6 bases, with 12 bases between the two germline ends. Sequencing input: memory CD4+ T cells sorted from blood. As for subset: CD45RA-negative fraction. The rearrangement links TRBV6-1 to TRBJ2-7; no reliable D call. The TCR comes from a young man in good health. CDR3 nucleotides: TGTGCCAGCAGTGACTATTTTTCCAGCGAGCAGTACTTC. This encodes CASSDYFSSEQYF.